These T cell receptor beta chains were read from a single sample in a study of shared clonotypes between healthy human individuals. Assay: immunoSEQ multiplex PCR; the TCRdb copy retains only in-frame clones and omits some. This table has about 1 million clones, under 80% appearing once. Sample: memory CD4+ T cells sorted from blood. The receptor source for this set is a young man in good health. The CDR3 runs from the conserved cysteine through the conserved F or W. D genes are given only for firm matches. Size values are once, few and many counts, or a class for expanded clones, and some rows have none.

cdr3_nt	cdr3_aa	v_call	j_call	d_call	clone_size
TGTGCCAGCAGCGTAGGCAGGGAAGCTAACTATGGCTACACCTTC	CASSVGREANYGYTF	TRBV9	TRBJ1-2	.	few
TGTGCCAGCGGGGAGCAGTACTTC	CASGEQYF	TRBV3-2	TRBJ2-7	.	.
TGCGCCAGCAGGGGGGACGGGCAGAATTCACCCCTCCACTTT	CASRGDGQNSPLHF	TRBV10-2	TRBJ1-6	.	.
TGTGCCAGCAGTTTCGGCCCCCAGAGACCCTTCTACGAGCAGTACTTC	CASSFGPQRPFYEQYF	TRBV27	TRBJ2-7	.	.
TGTGCCACACATCGGCCGGGCTACGAGCAGTACTTC	CATHRPGYEQYF	TRBV5-4	TRBJ2-7	.	.
TGTGCCAGCAGCTTAGCGAAGATGTCGCGAAGATACTTC	CASSLAKMSRRYF	TRBV7-8	TRBJ2-4	.	.
TGTGCCAGCAGCCAAGCATCCAGCATCAATTACGAGCAGTACTTC	CASSQASSINYEQYF	TRBV4-2	TRBJ2-7	.	.
TGTGCCAGCTCAGTTACAGGGGGTCCTGAAAAACTGTTTTTT	CASSVTGGPEKLFF	TRBV18	TRBJ1-4	TRBD1	.
TGCGCCAGCAGCTTGGGGGGCGGGGACAGCCCCCGCGAGCAGTACTTC	CASSLGGGDSPREQYF	TRBV5-1	TRBJ2-7	.	once
TGTGCCAGCAGTCCAATCGGGGGCCTCACTGAAGCTTTCTTT	CASSPIGGLTEAFF	TRBV28	TRBJ1-1	.	.
TGTGCCATCAATTTGGGGCTGAACACTGAAGCTTTCTTT	CAINLGLNTEAFF	TRBV10-3	TRBJ1-1	.	.
TGCGCCAGCAGCTCGACTAGCGGGGGGGCGCGGTCCAATGAGCAGTTCTTC	CASSSTSGGARSNEQFF	TRBV5-1	TRBJ2-1	TRBD2	.
TGTGCCAGCAGTGGACCCCCGGGACAGGGGGAGTCTGGAAACACCATATATTTT	CASSGPPGQGESGNTIYF	TRBV6-1	TRBJ1-3	TRBD1	.
TGTGCCAGCAACGCTCCCGGGACTAGCGTTTCCTACGAGCAGTACTTC	CASNAPGTSVSYEQYF	TRBV11-2	TRBJ2-7	TRBD2	.
TGTGCCAGCAGCTTAGAAGAGGGGTTTTTCGTGGACTATGGCTACACCTTC	CASSLEEGFFVDYGYTF	TRBV7-9	TRBJ1-2	.	.
TGTGCCAGCACCGCTATTTGGCCGGGGAACTATGGCTACACCTTC	CASTAIWPGNYGYTF	TRBV11-2	TRBJ1-2	.	many
TGTGCCAGCAGTTACTCAGGGGGGAGGGATTCACCCCTCCACTTT	CASSYSGGRDSPLHF	TRBV6-5	TRBJ1-6	.	.